This TCR beta chain was recovered during a study of neurological immune-mediated disorders. Regarding the study as a whole: HTLV-1-associated myelopathy had the most TCR clonal expansion, while multiple sclerosis had the least, a level that fell below healthy controls.

The cDNA was produced through 5'RACE with 10-nucleotide random UMIs. TCRdb reprocessed the 5' RACE reads with MiXCR, giving one entry per CDR3 protein. Of just over 95,000 distinct CDR3 sequences in the sample, roughly 4% were seen once. This clonotype was seen at least ten times. What it binds is unknown. The sample comprised PBMCs. The TCR comes from a woman between 18 and 29 years old with multiple sclerosis.

The CDR3 sequence: CSARVASGGTKETQYF. The CDR3 bases are TGCAGTGCTAGAGTGGCTAGCGGGGGAACGAAAGAGACCCAGTACTTC. J is TRBJ2-5 and V is TRBV20-1, with 10 bases lining up with TRBD2. Germline trimming cut 1 base from V and 3 bases from J; bases unmatched to any gene: 8. Germline V gene lookup returns CDR1 DFQATT and CDR2 SNEGSKA (reference sequence). The CDR3 loop spans 16 amino acids.